This passage covers 22 T cell receptor beta chains from one sample sequenced in a study of T cell responses to AZD1222 COVID-19 vaccine (dated by TCRdb to the early 2020s). The library came from the immunoSEQ multiplex PCR assay. Held by TCRdb, this immuneACCESS table contains in-frame sequences only and omits some clones. Under half of the omission traces to an unresolved V gene where checked; the cause of the rest is unknown. Within this sample are about 86,000 clones, with about 92% of them counted one time only. About 3% of the sample is in the top ten clones. Per the publication, the time point label means: baseline before first vaccination. This specimen was peripheral blood, taken on day 0 of AZD1222 vaccination. Receptors were obtained from an adult in good health.

The chain has TRBV18 and TRBJ1-6; weak D call: TRBD1 (5 bases). Trimming removed 4 bases at V and 4 bases at J, with 8 bases between. Germline V gives CDR1 KGHSH, CDR2 LQKENI. The CDR3 runs to 14 residues. The CDR3 protein is CASSRDGYNSPLHF. In DNA, the CDR3 is TGTGCCAGCTCACGGGACGGATATAATTCACCCCTCCACTTT.

This chain joins TRBV10-3 and TRBJ2-7, with 8 bases fitting TRBD1. J was trimmed by 3 bases and V by 5 bases; bases with no gene match: 3. The CDR3 has 13 amino acids. Germline V gives CDR1 ENHRY, CDR2 SYGVKD. CDR3 loop: CAISPGGNYEQYF. The CDR3 DNA reads TGTGCCATCAGTCCAGGGGGCAACTACGAGCAGTACTTC.

This clone was seen only once. The chain carries TRBV3-1 (or the pseudogene TRBV3-2) and TRBJ2-1, with 7 bases fitting TRBD1. After removal of 2 bases from V and 1 base from J, the junction contained 5 bases not matched to a gene. The CDR3 loop spans 16 amino acids. Germline loops: CDR1 LGHDT, CDR2 YNNKEL (reference sequence). CDR3 nucleotide sequence: TGTGCCAGCAGCCAAAATGCAGGGGGTTCCTACAATGAGCAGTTCTTC. Translating gives CASSQNAGGSYNEQFF.

This clone was observed a single time. The chain's CDR3 is CASSPRLAEYEQYF. CDR3 in DNA: TGTGCCAGCAGCCCAAGGCTAGCCGAATACGAGCAGTACTTC. V usage is TRBV5-5 and J usage is TRBJ2-7, with D tentatively TRBD2 (5 bases). Germline V lookup: CDR1 SGHKS, CDR2 YYEKEE (reference sequence). The V end was cut by 4 bases, the J end by 4 bases, with 15 bases between. The CDR3 extends over 14 amino acids.

Notes on this clone: At one of its ends the junction is not consistent with the germline gene, which may arise from a read error. This chain joins TRBV7-7 and TRBJ2-1; D possibly corresponds to TRBD2 (6 bases). CDR1 and CDR2 from the germline V gene are SSHAT and FNYEAQ (reference sequence). The CDR3 sequence is 15 residues long. The CDR3 is CASSPTGGSYNEQFF. The CDR3 bases are TGTGCTAGCAGCCCGACCGGGGGCTCCTACAATGAGCAGTTCTTC.

V is TRBV5-1 and J is TRBJ1-4; no clear D gene. Germline CDR1 and CDR2: SGHRS and YFSETQ. The CDR3 spans 15 residues. V was trimmed by 2 bases and J by 3 bases, leaving 11 bases between them. The DNA for the CDR3 is TGCGCCAGCAGCTTTTCATCCCAGCCTAATGAAAAACTGTTTTTT. Amino acid sequence: CASSFSSQPNEKLFF.

This chain uses TRBV7-3 with TRBJ2-3; 8 nucleotides match TRBD2. Looked up from germline, CDR1 is SGHTA and CDR2 is FQGTGA. The CDR3 is 15 residues long. The ends lost 4 bases at V and 6 bases at J; junction bases unmatched: 9. CDR3 DNA: TGTGCCAGCAGCTCGCAAGGGGCGGGGGGCGATACGCAGTATTTT. It translates to CASSSQGAGGDTQYF.

This sequence joins TRBV5-4 and TRBJ1-2; perhaps TRBD1 as D (6 bases). Trimming shortened V by 4 bases and J by 5 bases, and 12 bases separated the two germline ends. Germline assignment: CDR1 SGHNT and CDR2 YYREEE (reference sequence). The CDR3 contains 13 residues. Here the CDR3 DNA reads TGTGCCAGCAGCGCCGGGACACGATATGGCTACACCTTC. This gives the protein CASSAGTRYGYTF.

This rearrangement joins TRBV4-1 to TRBJ2-5; a possible D gene is TRBD2 (6 bases). V was pared by 1 base and J by 2 bases, with 14 bases between. The germline CDR1 and CDR2 sequences are MGHRA and YSYEKL. CDR3 length equals 16 residues. Here the CDR3 DNA reads TGCGCCAGCAGCCAAGCACTAGCAGGCACACAAGAGACCCAGTACTTC. Protein product: CASSQALAGTQETQYF.

The V gene is TRBV25-1, the J gene TRBJ2-7; D remains ambiguous. Germline-derived CDR1 and CDR2 are MGHDK and SYGVNS. Trimming shortened V by 6 bases and J by 5 bases, and 11 bases separated the two germline ends. The CDR3 runs to 12 residues. Written as DNA, the CDR3 is TGTGCCAGCAGCCCGGACCAAGACGAGCAGTACTTC. This translates into CASSPDQDEQYF.

The V and J genes are TRBV6-2 or TRBV6-3 and TRBJ2-1, with a weak D call TRBD1 (6 bases). Trimming took 5 bases from V and 2 from J, leaving 16 bases between them. From germline, CDR1 is MNHEY and CDR2 SVGEGT. The CDR3 is 16 amino acids. The CDR3 bases are TGTGCCAGCAGTGTAACCGGGACACCAACCTACAATGAGCAGTTCTTC. Protein: CASSVTGTPTYNEQFF.

J is TRBJ2-7 and V is TRBV27; 8 bases are shared with TRBD1. The CDR3 sequence is 14 residues long. J gave up 9 bases and V 5 bases, and 12 bases lay outside the gene matches. In germline, CDR1 is MNHEY, CDR2 SMNVEV (reference sequence). As DNA, the CDR3 is TGTGCCAGCAGTCCACAGGGGGATCCTCTCGGGCAGTACTTC. It yields the protein CASSPQGDPLGQYF.

The chain carries TRBV5-1 and TRBJ1-1; a weak D match, TRBD1 (6 bases). This CDR3 has 13 amino acids. Trimming left V 1 base short and J 5 bases short, with 9 bases between. CDR1 SGHRS and CDR2 YFSETQ come from the germline V gene. As DNA, the CDR3 is TGCGCCAGCAGCTTGACAGGGTATACTGAAGCTTTCTTT. The encoded protein is CASSLTGYTEAFF.

The chain carries TRBV7-9 and TRBJ1-3; 7 bases are shared with TRBD1. The germline V gene encodes CDR1 SEHNR and CDR2 FQNEAQ (reference sequence). Trimming cost V 5 bases and J 8 bases; bases outside gene matches: 9. This CDR3 contains 14 residues. The CDR3 here is CASSMRTGEDTIYF. DNA for the CDR3: TGTGCCAGCAGCATGAGGACAGGCGAGGACACCATATATTTT.

The J gene is TRBJ1-5, the V gene TRBV27, with 7 nucleotides matching TRBD1. The CDR3 runs 14 residues. CDR1 and CDR2 (germline): MNHEY, SMNVEV (reference sequence). Unmatched junction bases numbered 8, after V lost 5 bases and J lost 7 bases. In nucleotides, the CDR3 is TGTGCCAGCAGTGGCGCAGGGGGTGGACAGCCCCAGCATTTT. Translation: CASSGAGGGQPQHF.

The chain carries TRBV28 and TRBJ1-5; no clear D gene. Germline V gene sequence: CDR1 MDHEN, CDR2 SYDVKM. V shed 6 bases and J shed 5 bases, with 5 bases lying between them. The CDR3 covers 11 residues. The CDR3 loop is CASRKDQPQHF. DNA of the CDR3: TGTGCCAGCAGAAAAGATCAGCCCCAGCATTTT. Together with reference TRBV28 and TRBJ1-5, the CDR3 gives the full variable domain: DVKVTQSSRYLVKRTGEKVFLECVQDMDHENMFWYRQDPGLGLRLIYFSYDVKMKEKGDIPEGYSVSREKKERFSLILESASTNQTSMYLCASRKDQPQHFGDGTRLSIL.

J is TRBJ1-2 and V is TRBV4-1, with 7 bases that match TRBD1. Trimming cost V 2 bases and J 2 bases; bases outside gene matches: 2. Germline loops: CDR1 MGHRA, CDR2 YSYEKL. The CDR3 is 14 residues long. The CDR3 DNA follows: TGCGCCAGCAGCCAACCGGGACAGAACTATGGCTACACCTTC. Protein: CASSQPGQNYGYTF.

This chain joins TRBV2 and TRBJ1-6; 7 bases map to TRBD1. This CDR3 spans 15 amino acids. CDR1 and CDR2 (germline): SNHLY, FYNNEI. Germline trimming cut 6 bases from V and 5 bases from J; bases unmatched to any gene: 7. In DNA, the CDR3 is TGTGCCAGCAGAACACAGGGGCCCAATAATTCACCCCTCCACTTT. Protein sequence: CASRTQGPNNSPLHF. Full variable domain (missing parts from reference TRBV2 and TRBJ1-6): EPEVTQTPSHQVTQMGQEVILRCVPISNHLYFYWYRQILGQKVEFLVSFYNNEISEKSEIFDDQFSVERPDGSNFTLKIRSTKLEDSAMYFCASRTQGPNNSPLHFGNGTRLTVT.

The rearrangement joins TRBV3-1 (or the pseudogene TRBV3-2) to TRBJ1-2; D possibly corresponds to TRBD1 (5 bases). The CDR3 covers 16 residues. V gave up 2 bases and J gave up 5 bases, with 18 bases separating them. Germline loops: CDR1 LGHDT, CDR2 YNNKEL (reference sequence). Here the CDR3 reads CASSQHERRVSYGYTF. CDR3 nucleotide sequence: TGTGCCAGCAGCCAACACGAACGCAGGGTTTCTTATGGCTACACCTTC.

The chain recombines TRBV6-5 with TRBJ2-3, with 8 positions matching TRBD1. Per germline, CDR1 MNHEY and CDR2 SVGAGI. With V trimmed by 6 bases and J by 11 bases, 16 bases remained unmatched. The CDR3 consists of 15 residues. The CDR3 protein is CASSPPGGEFREQYF. The CDR3 nucleotides are TGTGCCAGCAGCCCCCCAGGGGGCGAATTTCGGGAGCAGTATTTT.

This chain links TRBV30 with TRBJ1-1; D is possibly TRBD1 (5 bases). Deletions cut 2 bases from V and 5 bases from J, with 9 bases between. There are 12 residues in the CDR3. From germline, CDR1 is GTSNPN and CDR2 SVGIG (reference sequence). The CDR3 DNA sequence: TGTGCCTGGAGTTTGACAGTGACTGAAGCTTTCTTT. This codes for CAWSLTVTEAFF.

V and J are TRBV7-8 and TRBJ2-5; D is possibly TRBD1 (6 bases). This CDR3 comprises 13 residues. Deletions cut 1 base from V and 5 bases from J, with 8 bases between. CDR1 is SGHVS, CDR2 FQNEAQ, per germline. The chain's CDR3 is CASSLGQVETQYF. Here the CDR3 DNA reads TGTGCCAGCAGCTTAGGACAGGTGGAGACCCAGTACTTC.